Each of the 31 T cell receptor beta chains below was sequenced from the same sample in a study of identical twins. TCRdb ran MiXCR on the 5' RACE reads and lists one entry per CDR3 protein. The sample has some 1,700,000 distinct CDR3 sequences, more than 30% seen once. Sequencing was done on a sample of cord blood. The receptor set was obtained from a newborn girl in good health.

The chain carries TRBV5-1 and TRBJ2-1, with 11 positions matching TRBD2. This CDR3 has 15 amino acids. The germline gives CDR1 SGHRS, CDR2 YFSETQ. The V gene end was trimmed by 0 bases and the J gene end by 10 bases; junction bases not matched to a gene: 6. CDR3 sequence: CASSLATSGVLEQFF. CDR3 coding DNA: TGCGCCAGCAGCTTGGCGACTAGCGGGGTTCTGGAGCAGTTCTTC.

This clonotype occurred many times. The chain is built from TRBV7-9 and TRBJ2-1; D is unresolved. Germline loops: CDR1 SEHNR, CDR2 FQNEAQ (reference sequence). The ends were cut back, 0 bases at V and 5 bases at J, with 5 bases in the middle. The CDR3 spans 13 residues. CDR3 nucleotides: TGTGCCAGCAGCTTAGCTGGTCACAATGAGCAGTTCTTC. Translating it yields CASSLAGHNEQFF.

The chain has TRBV4-1 and TRBJ2-2; D possibly uses TRBD1 or TRBD2 (5 bases each). Trimming took off 0 bases at V and 1 base at J, with 15 bases between the two ends. The germline gives CDR1 MGHRA, CDR2 YSYEKL. This CDR3 region has 18 residues. CDR3 residues: CASSQENGFGGNTGELFF. In DNA form, the CDR3 reads TGCGCCAGCAGCCAAGAAAATGGATTTGGGGGGAACACCGGGGAGCTGTTTTTT.

The V and J genes are TRBV7-9 and TRBJ2-1; the D is unclear. The J call may be mistaken, given a closer DNA end match to TRBJ2-7. The CDR3 runs to 15 residues. Germline values: CDR1 SEHNR, CDR2 FQNEAQ (reference sequence). CDR3 sequence: CASSSTLTSYNEQYF. CDR3 nucleotides: TGTGCCAGCAGCTCGACACTTACCTCCTACAATGAGCAGTACTTC.

The V gene is TRBV5-6, the J gene TRBJ1-2; 7 bases line up with TRBD1. This CDR3 has 21 residues. J lost 3 bases, V lost 1 base, and 24 bases had no gene match. Germline CDR1 reads SGHDT; CDR2 reads YYEEEE. Here the CDR3 reads CASSLTPFIHTTGVNDYGYTF. Here the CDR3 DNA reads TGTGCCAGCAGCTTGACCCCTTTCATCCACACCACAGGGGTTAATGACTATGGCTACACCTTC. Variable domain in full (rest from reference TRBV5-6 and TRBJ1-2): DAGVTQSPTHLIKTRGQQVTLRCSPKSGHDTVSWYQQALGQGPQFIFQYYEEEERQRGNFPDRFSGHQFPNYSSELNVNALLLGDSALYLCASSLTPFIHTTGVNDYGYTFGSGTRLTVV.

This clonotype was recorded many times. The genes are TRBV10-3 and TRBJ1-4, with D unclear. Germline lookup yields CDR1 ENHRY and CDR2 SYGVKD. The CDR3 runs to 14 residues. Between the trimmed V and J ends, which lost 0 bases and 11 bases, there was a span of 13 bases. The CDR3 loop is CAISESTGSNKLFF. In DNA form, the CDR3 reads TGTGCCATCAGTGAGTCGACGGGGTCAAACAAACTGTTTTTT.

Only a few counts were recorded for this clonotype. The V gene is TRBV9, the J gene TRBJ2-5, with D possibly being TRBD1 (6 bases). The CDR3 runs to 12 residues. Trimming shortened V by 1 base and J by 7 bases, and 8 bases separated the two germline ends. Germline CDR1 reads SGDLS; CDR2 reads YYNGEE. CDR3 in amino acids: CASSVIGGTQYF. In DNA form, the CDR3 reads TGTGCCAGCAGCGTAATAGGGGGGACCCAGTACTTC.

This clonotype was counted a few times. This chain joins TRBV6-5 and TRBJ2-1, with 8 bases matching TRBD1. After removal of 8 bases from V and 4 bases from J, the junction contained 7 bases not matched to a gene. The CDR3 extends over 14 amino acids. CDR1 MNHEY and CDR2 SVGAGI come from the germline V gene. The CDR3 here is CASPGTGGYNEQFF. The CDR3, as DNA: TGTGCCAGCCCTGGGACAGGAGGGTACAATGAGCAGTTCTTC.

The gene calls are TRBV11-2 and TRBJ1-4; D gene unclear. Trimming took 5 bases from V and 4 from J, leaving 20 bases between them. CDR3 length equals 17 residues. Germline V gene sequence: CDR1 SGHAT, CDR2 FQNNGV. In nucleotides, the CDR3 is TGTGCCAGCAGCCCTCTTAACTACGCGAAGATTAATGAAAAACTGTTTTTT. Amino acid sequence: CASSPLNYAKINEKLFF.

Regarding this clonotype: Since a much larger clone is just one base distant, this may be a read error. The chain recombines TRBV29-1 with TRBJ2-1; 7 bases are shared with TRBD2. Germline-derived CDR1 and CDR2 are SQVTM and ANQGSEA. CDR3 size: 15 residues. This CDR3 is CSVDRGRWDYNERFF. CDR3 nucleotide sequence: TGCAGCGTTGATCGTGGACGCTGGGACTACAATGAGCGGTTCTTC.

This chain links TRBV5-5 with TRBJ2-7; D is possibly TRBD1 or TRBD2 (5 bases each). Deletions cut 5 bases from V and 1 base from J, with 16 bases between. There are 15 residues in the CDR3. Germline CDR1 and CDR2: SGHKS and YYEKEE (reference sequence). The CDR3 DNA sequence: TGTGCCAGCAGACCAACCGGGACCACGTCCTACGAGCAGTACTTC. This gives the protein CASRPTGTTSYEQYF.

This clonotype occurred a few times. The J gene is TRBJ1-2, the V gene TRBV20-1; TRBD1 matches 7 bases. Germline CDR1 is DFQATT and CDR2 is SNEGSKA (reference sequence). Trimming removed 3 bases from V and 0 bases from J; junction bases left unmatched: 7. The CDR3 sequence is 15 residues long. Here the CDR3 reads CSASSTGTANYGYTF. As DNA, the CDR3 is TGCAGTGCTAGTTCGACAGGGACCGCTAACTATGGCTACACCTTC.

This chain connects TRBV12-3 or TRBV12-4 to TRBJ2-2; a weak D match, TRBD1 (5 bases). The CDR3 contains 13 residues. V lost 5 bases and J lost 6, with 10 bases in between. In DNA, the CDR3 is TGTGCCAGCAGTATCAGGGTATCCGGGGAGCTGTTTTTT. Translated: CASSIRVSGELFF.

The chain joins TRBV24-1 to TRBJ2-7; 7 bases are a match to TRBD1. Germline assignment: CDR1 KGHDR and CDR2 SFDVKD. The CDR3 contains 12 residues. Unmatched junction bases numbered 8, after V lost 9 bases and J lost 7 bases. CDR3 sequence: CATEKRQGEQYF. The CDR3 nucleotides are TGTGCCACCGAAAAAAGACAGGGTGAGCAGTACTTC.

This clonotype was recorded a few times. The V call is TRBV5-1, the J call TRBJ1-2, with D uncertain. V dropped 3 bases and J dropped 5 bases, with 17 bases sitting between them. The CDR3 sequence is 15 residues long. Germline loops: CDR1 SGHRS, CDR2 YFSETQ. CDR3 bases: TGCGCCAGCAGCTCGGTCGGGGATCCGGGGTATGGCTACACCTTC. Its translation is CASSSVGDPGYGYTF.

The chain employs TRBV20-1 and TRBJ2-3; 12 bases map to TRBD2. Unmatched junction bases numbered 8, after V lost 5 bases and J lost 5 bases. The length of the CDR3 is 15 residues. The germline gives CDR1 DFQATT, CDR2 SNEGSKA (reference sequence). CDR3: CSAAGASGRGDTQYF. The CDR3 DNA follows: TGCAGTGCTGCCGGGGCTAGCGGGAGGGGAGATACGCAGTATTTT.

The V and J genes are TRBV9 and TRBJ2-7; D tentatively fits TRBD1 or TRBD2 (5 bases each). This CDR3 is 14 amino acids long. The V gene lost 0 bases and the J gene lost 5 bases, with 12 bases spanning the gap. Germline V CDR1 and CDR2: SGDLS, YYNGEE. Here the CDR3 DNA reads TGTGCCAGCAGCGTAGTAGGGACGTCCGACGAGCAGTACTTC. Protein sequence: CASSVVGTSDEQYF.

The chain recombines TRBV7-2 with TRBJ2-3; 8 bases fit TRBD2. The junction had 10 bases not matched to a gene; V was cut back by 3 bases and J by 5 bases. Germline-derived CDR1 and CDR2 are SGHTA and FQGNSA. The CDR3 is 16 amino acids. CDR3 in DNA: TGTGCCAGCAGCTTGGGTAGTAGCGGGGTGGGAGATACGCAGTATTTT. Residues: CASSLGSSGVGDTQYF.

This clonotype was counted between two and nine times. The CDR3 reads CASSLWRWGLAGNPSHNEQFF. CDR3 bases: TGTGCCAGCAGTTTATGGCGCTGGGGACTAGCGGGCAACCCATCGCACAATGAGCAGTTCTTC. This rearrangement joins TRBV28 to TRBJ2-1; TRBD2 matches 12 bases. CDR3 length: 21 amino acids. Losses at the gene ends were 0 bases for V and 5 bases for J; bases not matched to a gene: 17. Germline V gene data show CDR1 as MDHEN and CDR2 as SYDVKM.

Many counts were recorded for this clonotype. The chain is built from TRBV28 and TRBJ1-2, with 9 bases that match TRBD1. This CDR3 contains 15 residues. Germline CDR1 and CDR2: MDHEN and SYDVKM. V lost 5 bases to trimming and J lost 5 bases; unmatched junction nucleotides: 9. CDR3 nucleotide sequence: TGTGCCAGCAGTCCACCTGGACAGGGGCCTTATGGCTACACCTTC. It codes for CASSPPGQGPYGYTF.

As concerns this clonotype: An end of the junction does not agree with germline; a read error may underlie this. The chain carries TRBV7-7 and TRBJ2-3, with a possible D match to TRBD2 (5 bases). Germline V gene sequence: CDR1 SSHAT, CDR2 FNYEAQ (reference sequence). The CDR3 is 14 residues long. The CDR3 region is CASSAGLGPDAQYF. In DNA, the CDR3 is TGTGCTAGCAGCGCCGGACTGGGCCCAGATGCGCAGTATTTT.

The chain is built from TRBV27 and TRBJ2-5, with 9 bases fitting TRBD1. The length of the CDR3 is 15 residues. The germline V gene encodes CDR1 MNHEY and CDR2 SMNVEV (reference sequence). Unmatched junction bases numbered 9, after V lost 6 bases and J lost 4 bases. The CDR3 DNA sequence: TGTGCCAGCAGCCCTACAGGGGGCCTGGGAGAGACCCAGTACTTC. Protein sequence: CASSPTGGLGETQYF.

The rearrangement joins TRBV10-3 to TRBJ2-1, with 9 positions matching TRBD2. The J segment lost 5 bases and the V segment lost 5 bases, leaving 16 bases of the junction unmatched. The CDR3 consists of 18 residues. CDR1 and CDR2 from the germline V gene are ENHRY and SYGVKD. CDR3 coding DNA: TGTGCCATCAGTCCCCTGTCGGCGCGGGAGGGCCGACACAATGAGCAGTTCTTC. Protein sequence: CAISPLSAREGRHNEQFF.

The rearrangement joins TRBV25-1 to TRBJ2-7; 8 nucleotides agree with TRBD2. This CDR3 region has 15 residues. Germline loops: CDR1 MGHDK, CDR2 SYGVNS. Trimming took 4 bases from V and 0 from J; bases not matched to a gene: 5. Written as DNA, the CDR3 is TGTGCCAGCAGTGGCGGGGGGCTTACCTCCTACGAGCAGTACTTC. Amino acid sequence: CASSGGGLTSYEQYF.

CDR3 nucleotides: TGCAGCGTTATGGACAGGGTATGGTCTGAAGCTTTCTTT. This sequence encodes CSVMDRVWSEAFF. The chain uses TRBV29-1 and TRBJ1-1, with TRBD1 matching 8 bases. Trimming cost V 5 bases and J 6 bases; bases outside gene matches: 8. CDR1 is SQVTM, CDR2 ANQGSEA, per germline. CDR3 length: 13 amino acids.

V usage is TRBV29-1 and J usage is TRBJ2-1; TRBD2 matches at 10 bases. With V trimmed by 5 bases and J by 4 bases, 14 bases remained unmatched. The CDR3 totals 17 residues. CDR1 is SQVTM, CDR2 ANQGSEA, per germline. For the CDR3, the DNA is TGCAGCGTTAACAACCCAAGCGGGAGGGCGGGGTACAATGAGCAGTTCTTC. Protein sequence: CSVNNPSGRAGYNEQFF.

The chain employs TRBV27 and TRBJ2-7, with D tentatively TRBD2 (5 bases). CDR1 is MNHEY and CDR2 is SMNVEV in the germline V gene (reference sequence). The CDR3 extends over 14 amino acids. Trimming stripped 5 bases from V and 7 bases from J, with 18 bases between. CDR3 DNA: TGTGCCAGCAGTGTAGCGTACACCTACAATGAGCAGTACTTC. Protein: CASSVAYTYNEQYF.

This clonotype turned up a few times. This sequence joins TRBV20-1 and TRBJ2-3; 11 nucleotides match TRBD2. Germline assignment: CDR1 DFQATT and CDR2 SNEGSKA (reference sequence). The CDR3 covers 19 residues. Trimming cost V 0 bases and J 5 bases; bases outside gene matches: 16. CDR3 loop: CSARDLEVLTSGRGDTQYF. DNA for the CDR3: TGCAGTGCTAGAGATTTAGAGGTCTTAACTAGCGGGAGAGGAGATACGCAGTATTTT.

This clonotype has only a few counts. The rearrangement links TRBV7-2 to TRBJ2-7, with TRBD2 identical over 13 bases. With V trimmed by 5 bases and J by 6 bases, 7 bases remained unmatched. The CDR3 is 15 amino acids. The V gene's germline CDR1 is SGHTA and CDR2 FQGNSA. DNA for the CDR3: TGTGCCAGCAGCACGACTAGCGGGAGGTTCGCCGAGCAGTACTTC. Translation: CASSTTSGRFAEQYF.

The chain employs TRBV20-1 and TRBJ1-5, with TRBD1 matching over 7 bases. The V gene end was trimmed by 0 bases and the J gene end by 3 bases; junction bases not matched to a gene: 8. Germline CDR1 reads DFQATT; CDR2 reads SNEGSKA (reference sequence). This CDR3 is 16 amino acids long. CDR3 nucleotide sequence: TGCAGTGCTAGAGACCAGAGAGGACAGGTCAATCAGCCCCAGCATTTT. It codes for CSARDQRGQVNQPQHF.

This sequence joins TRBV10-2 and TRBJ2-7; D gene uncertain. The CDR3 extends over 14 amino acids. Germline V gene lookup returns CDR1 WSHSY and CDR2 SAAADI. Trimming stripped 5 bases from V and 7 bases from J, with 18 bases between. The CDR3 bases are TGCGCCAGCAGTCATTCCCAAACGTACAATGAGCAGTACTTC. Residues: CASSHSQTYNEQYF.